The 10 T cell receptor beta chains listed next were all sequenced from one sample in a study of beta chain features in type 1 diabetes. Study-level results: People with Type 1 diabetes carried modestly yet significantly shorter TCRB CDR3s in all four CD4+ subsets.

Of the isolated RNA, all was reverse transcribed, and so the sequenced material was expressed TCRB transcripts. Repertoires were generated with immunoSEQ multiplex PCR, while TCRdb's copy carries only in-frame clones and drops some. The repertoire holds about 130,000 clones, with approximately 10% as singletons. Their antigens are not known. The sequencing sample was made of central memory CD4+ T cells from blood. Every receptor here comes from a man in his thirties or forties with type 1 diabetes.

The chain links TRBV23-1 to TRBJ1-3, with TRBD1 matching 7 bases. TRBV23-1 is identified as an open reading frame with a role that is uncertain. The CDR3 contains 16 residues. Losses at the gene ends were 6 bases for V and 7 bases for J; bases not matched to a gene: 15. The CDR3 sequence: CASRSKGTVNGNTIYF. The CDR3 region has the DNA TGCGCCAGCAGAAGTAAAGGGACAGTCAACGGTAACACCATATATTTT.

The chain joins TRBV20-1 to TRBJ1-4; weak D call: TRBD1 (6 bases). Germline CDR1 and CDR2: DFQATT and SNEGSKA (reference sequence). V lost 3 bases, J lost 12 bases, and 11 bases lay in between. The CDR3 extends over 11 amino acids. The CDR3 is CSARSWGQLFF. In DNA, the CDR3 is TGCAGTGCTAGGAGTTGGGGGCAACTGTTTTTT.

Remarks on this clone: Other nucleotide sequences from this sample produce the same CDR3. The chain joins TRBV2 to TRBJ2-2; TRBD1 might be the D (5 bases). Between the trimmed V and J ends, which lost 6 bases and 1 base, there was a span of 6 bases. Per the germline V gene, CDR1 is SNHLY and CDR2 is FYNNEI. This CDR3 spans 13 amino acids. This CDR3 reads CASSGQNTGELFF. The CDR3 DNA sequence: TGTGCCAGCAGCGGACAGAACACCGGGGAGCTGTTTTTT.

This clone has only a few counts. Its ends do not fully match the called genes, so a read error is possible. CDR3 nucleotide sequence: TGTGCCAGCAGCCCTGATTTGGGCAGGGGGCTCTTT. Translated: CASSPDLGRGLF. The V and J genes are TRBV6-6 and TRBJ1-5, with 8 bases aligning to TRBD1. The CDR3 has 12 amino acids. The germline V gene encodes CDR1 MNHNY and CDR2 SVGAGI (reference sequence).

V usage is TRBV18 and J usage is TRBJ1-4; possible D gene TRBD1, 5 bases. CDR3 length equals 14 residues. Per germline, CDR1 KGHSH and CDR2 LQKENI. The V end was cut by 1 base, the J end by 7 bases, with 10 bases between. CDR3 sequence reads: CASSPQGGAEKLFF. The CDR3 nucleotides are TGTGCCAGCTCACCACAGGGAGGGGCTGAAAAACTGTTTTTT. The whole variable domain, filled in from reference TRBV18 and TRBJ1-4, reads NAGVMQNPRHLVRRRGQEARLRCSPMKGHSHVYWYRQLPEEGLKFMVYLQKENIIDESGMPKERFSAEFPKEGPSILRIQQVVRGDSAAYFCASSPQGGAEKLFFGSGTQLSVL.

This clone was counted only a few times. The chain is built from TRBV19 and TRBJ2-3, with 8 bases identical to TRBD1. The CDR3 spans 13 residues. The trim removed 7 bases at V and 3 bases at J, leaving 3 bases unmatched. The germline CDR1 and CDR2 sequences are LNHDA and SQIVND (reference sequence). Here the CDR3 DNA reads TGTGCCAGTACTAGGACAGGGACAGATACGCAGTATTTT. Amino acids: CASTRTGTDTQYF.

This clone was seen more than once but under ten times. This chain joins TRBV9 and TRBJ2-5; weak D call: TRBD1 (7 bases). From germline, CDR1 is SGDLS and CDR2 YYNGEE. The CDR3 is 14 amino acids. V was clipped by 0 bases and J by 3 bases, with 9 bases between them. The CDR3 loop is CASSVGGTEETQYF. The CDR3 nucleotides are TGTGCCAGCAGCGTAGGCGGGACAGAAGAGACCCAGTACTTC.

This clone has more than one count but fewer than ten. V gene TRBV7-2 combines with J gene TRBJ2-7; D gene unclear. Germline CDR1 and CDR2: SGHTA and FQGNSA. The ends were cut back, 5 bases at V and 2 bases at J, with 16 bases in the middle. This CDR3 region has 15 residues. This CDR3 reads CASSRFLSGTYEQYF. CDR3 in DNA: TGTGCCAGCAGCCGGTTCTTGTCAGGTACCTACGAGCAGTACTTC.

The chain couples TRBV6-1 to TRBJ2-7; TRBD1 matches at 8 bases. The CDR3 runs 15 residues. Trimming at V came to 6 bases and at J to 3 bases, leaving 10 bases not matched to a gene. In germline, CDR1 is MNHNS, CDR2 SASEGT. The CDR3 DNA reads TGTGCCAGCAGCTTCCCGGGACAGGAACTCTACGAGCAGTACTTC. It yields the protein CASSFPGQELYEQYF.

This clone was detected only a few times. The chain links TRBV5-6 to TRBJ1-2; TRBD1 matches 8 bases. The J segment lost 7 bases and the V segment lost 1 base, leaving 21 bases of the junction unmatched. CDR1 is SGHDT and CDR2 is YYEEEE in the germline V gene. This CDR3 comprises 19 residues. The CDR3 reads CASSLYISGRTGTSFGYTF. CDR3 in DNA: TGTGCCAGCAGCTTGTATATATCCGGTCGGACAGGGACTTCCTTTGGCTACACCTTC.